This TCR beta chain was found in a study of OX40 agonist ivuxolimab in advanced cancers. About the full investigation: Ivuxolimab, which targeted the costimulatory receptor OX40 (CD134), was an agonistic, fully human IgG2 monoclonal antibody. Intravenous ivuxolimab was administered to patients every 2 weeks at six dose levels: 0.01, 0.1, 0.3, 1.5, 3 and 10 mg/kg. Of the approximately 50 dose-escalation patients, hepatocellular carcinoma was present in about 19, melanoma in some 15, renal cell carcinoma in 9 and head and neck cancer in 9. A male proportion of around 80% and a mean age of roughly 55 years, ranging from 23 to 79, were recorded for the dose-escalation cohort. Patients were allowed to have had prior anti-PD-1, anti-PD-L1 or anti-CTLA-4 therapy, and roughly two fifths of the dose-escalation patients had been treated with checkpoint inhibitors. Three dose-escalation patients achieved partial responses, one with hepatocellular carcinoma and two with cutaneous melanoma. The point of sequencing TCRbeta in the periphery was to test whether ivuxolimab changed TCR sequence diversity and drove clonal T-cell expansion. The paper reports the monotherapy dose-escalation portion (N of about 50 patients) of the phase I ivuxolimab trial.

CDR1 is given as KGHSH and CDR2 as LQKENI, both from the germline V gene. Trimming takes 5 bases from V and 6 bases from J, and the germline ends sit 18 bases apart. Reading from cysteine to phenylalanine, the CDR3 counts 15 amino acids. CDR3 DNA only is kept here, 45 bases in frame from base 1. What the research found in general, with its limitations: Antigen specificity was not determined for the clonally expanded peripheral T cells. After ivuxolimab, CD8+ T cells had more expanded clones than CD4+ T cells on average. Clonal expansion of both CD4+ and CD8+ blood T cells was observed from baseline to week 6 at doses 0.1 to 3.0 mg/kg. Low levels of normalized T-cell clonal expansion were also seen in some patients who did not respond. In the 0.1-3.0 mg/kg groups, partial responders were among the patients with the lowest normalized peripheral clonal expansion, particularly in CD8+ T cells.

Genomic DNA was extracted from sorted cells for sequencing of the TCRbeta CDR3 region. The immunoSEQ Assay was used to sequence the TCRbeta CDR3 regions. TCRdb mirrors the immuneACCESS table, restricted to in-frame sequences. Some clones are absent from its copies; in checked studies, under half trace to an unresolved V gene, and the reason for the others is unknown. The sample records roughly 58,000 clones, 70% to 90% of which are singletons. Approximately 3% of the sample belongs to the ten largest clones. Patients with autoimmune disease history or receiving systemic immunosuppression were excluded from the trial. Peripheral blood for TCR sequencing was drawn from every dose cohort at baseline, at cycle 4 day 1 and at cycle 7 day 1. Samples were obtained from an open-label, multicenter, first-in-human phase I dose-escalation trial of ivuxolimab. Adults with locally advanced or metastatic melanoma, renal cell, hepatocellular, or head and neck squamous cell carcinoma were enrolled in the trial. Before TCR sequencing, CD4+ and CD8+ T cells were separately sorted from peripheral blood.

As regards this clone: This receptor's antigen is unknown. There are no base qualities to consult, and no much larger clone falls within one base.

In this chain, TRBV18 is recombined with TRBJ2-3; a weak D assignment points to TRBD2 (6 bases agree). This receptor was identified in an adult with an advanced solid tumor such as melanoma, head and neck, liver or kidney cancer. The source material was CD4+ or CD8+ T cells sorted from blood, sampled in a trial of the OX40 agonist ivuxolimab. The nucleotides are TGTGCCAGCTCAACAGACAGCGTTCGGGGGGATACGCAGTATTTT. Its translation reads: CASSTDSVRGDTQYF.